What follows are 5 T cell receptor beta chains derived from one specimen sequenced in a study of monozygotic twins with inflammatory bowel disease. With the 5' RACE reads reprocessed, TCRdb shows one record per CDR3 protein and no DNA. This sample's table reports some 170,000 distinct CDR3 sequences. The material sequenced was blood. These receptors were obtained from a human donor with ulcerative colitis or Crohn's disease, or a healthy co-twin of an affected twin (not recorded which).

The gene calls are TRBV5-6 and TRBJ1-2. Germline values: CDR1 SGHDT, CDR2 YYEEEE. The CDR3 is 12 amino acids. CDR3 amino acids: CASTSDFYGYTF.

The CDR3 is CASSQGTRDTQYF. The chain has TRBV3-1 and TRBJ2-3. CDR1 LGHDT and CDR2 YNNKEL come from the germline V gene (reference sequence). This CDR3 has 13 residues.

This chain joins TRBV7-9 and TRBJ2-1; TCRdb selects TRBD1, and the lack of DNA leaves this call unchecked. The CDR3 totals 16 residues. The germline V gene encodes CDR1 SEHNR and CDR2 FQNEAQ (reference sequence). The CDR3 sequence: CASNLMLGARYNEQFF. Based on the CDR3 plus reference TRBV7-9 and TRBJ2-1, the full variable domain is DTGVSQNPRHKITKRGQNVTFRCDPISEHNRLYWYRQTLGQGPEFLTYFQNEAQLEKSRLLSDRFSAERPKGSFSTLEIQRTEQGDSAMYLCASNLMLGARYNEQFFGPGTRLTVL.

The gene calls are TRBV28 and TRBJ1-2; the TCRdb D gene call, TRBD1, has no DNA to confirm it. The CDR3 is 13 amino acids. The germline V gene has CDR1 MDHEN and CDR2 SYDVKM. The CDR3 spells CASRLSDSYGYTF.

This rearrangement joins TRBV7-9 to TRBJ2-3; TCRdb lists TRBD2, though no DNA is available to test this call. Germline values: CDR1 SEHNR, CDR2 FQNEAQ (reference sequence). CDR3 length: 13 amino acids. The CDR3 sequence is CASSLLAGDTQYF. The variable domain in full, with the rest retrieved from reference TRBV7-9 and TRBJ2-3, is DTGVSQNPRHKITKRGQNVTFRCDPISEHNRLYWYRQTLGQGPEFLTYFQNEAQLEKSRLLSDRFSAERPKGSFSTLEIQRTEQGDSAMYLCASSLLAGDTQYFGPGTRLTVL.